This T cell receptor (beta chain) was recovered during a study of blood T cell repertoires in COVID-19. Trimming left V 3 bases short and J 7 bases short, with 7 bases between. This CDR3 is 13 amino acids long. Produced via immunoSEQ multiplex PCR; TCRdb's table is partial and in-frame only. Of roughly 150,000 clones in the sample, around four fifths were seen once. The TCR sequence derives from a woman aged 80 or over with COVID-19, enrolled during active disease. The chain recombines TRBV12-3 or TRBV12-4 with TRBJ1-6; unclear D gene. The sequencing input was peripheral blood. The CDR3 loop reads CASSLGVNSPLHF. In DNA, the CDR3 is TGTGCCAGCAGTTTGGGCGTAAATTCACCCCTCCACTTT.